This T cell receptor (beta chain) appears in the sequencing data of a study of monozygotic twins with inflammatory bowel disease (dated by TCRdb to the late 2010s). Background on the whole study: The complete study included approximately 30 monozygotic twin pairs: 19 IBD-discordant Danish pairs and nine German pairs, of which four were IBD-concordant and five were IBD-discordant. The search for disease-associated traits relied mainly on comparing, within discordant pairs, IBD patients with their genetically identical healthy co-twins. Each individual had, on average, about 151 000 unique TCRalpha sequences and 181 000 unique TCRbeta sequences available for analysis.

Overall results and qualifications from the work: Repertoire similarity did not differ between concordant and discordant twins, possibly due to limited statistical power. Measured by the inverse Simpson index, TCRbeta repertoire diversity was lower in IBD patients than in their healthy co-twins. Compared with healthy twins, IBD patients had fewer clonotypes in common with other individuals, a difference most pronounced in patients showing signs of disease activity. No single strong signal or clonotype linked to IBD turned up in the results, so the idea that one exists was not supported. Distinction between different T cell subtypes could not be achieved in the analysis. Because patients received different immunosuppressive treatments, the repertoires may have picked up extra background noise and variability between individuals.

A roughly 2.4 ml peripheral blood sample was drawn into PAXgene tubes per donor and stored at -80°C. Without T cell sorting, total RNA was isolated from whole blood using the PAXgene blood miRNA kit on an automated QIAcube. Deep TCRalpha and TCRbeta repertoire profiling with unique molecular barcoding was performed on peripheral blood of monozygotic twin pairs concordant or discordant for inflammatory bowel disease. For every twin pair, smoking habits were documented, and each individual was categorised as a current, former or never smoker. Libraries came from 5' RACE. The input for every TCR library was roughly 4,000 ng of total RNA. For each sample, cDNA synthesis was carried out in eight separate reactions using SMARTScribe reverse transcriptase. During cDNA synthesis, template switching was used to introduce unique molecular identifiers that contained a 6-nucleotide sample barcode. TCRalpha and TCRbeta cDNA was amplified by two nested PCRs of 16 and 9 cycles, with bead purification after each PCR. Before amplification, the cDNA was treated with uracil DNA-glycosylase and purified using the QIAquick PCR purification kit. The second PCR was the step at which Illumina TruSeq-compatible adapters and sample-specific barcodes were added. Library quality and concentration were checked on TapeStation and Qubit, and libraries were pooled at about 5 ng each. Pooled libraries were sequenced on an Illumina HiSeq2500 single-index Rapid Run with 2 x 100 bp reads and custom sequencing primers. The published analysis was carried out like this. UMI-based consensus assembly with MiGEC version 1.2.6 was used to correct PCR and sequencing errors. MiXCR version 2.1.1 handled V(D)J alignment, clonotype assembly and CDR3 extraction. Normalisation of gene usage, clonotype sharing and MAIT/NKT TCR abundance was achieved by analysing the top 1000, 10 000 and 20 000 clonotypes per sample. After downsampling to 27 000 UMIs, diversity was calculated as the inverse Simpson index using the vegan R package. Paired Mann-Whitney U tests were applied to discordant twin pairs, with Benjamini-Hochberg correction for multiple testing. TCRdb reprocessed the reads and lists each CDR3 protein sequence as a single entry, with no DNA. These V and J calls originate from TCRdb's pipeline instead of the authors' own analysis. This sample's records show 300,000 to 400,000 distinct CDR3 sequences. Clones ranked in the top ten supply 2% of the sample.

From a lookup of the germline V gene, CDR1 and CDR2 are ENHRY and SYGVKD. Measured from the cysteine to the phenylalanine, the CDR3 is 14 residues long. The nucleotide record is missing. In regard to this clonotype: The clone's antigen remains unknown.

The specimen was blood. The sequence joins TRBV10-3 to TRBJ2-5; TCRdb designates TRBD2, a call that cannot be tested without DNA. This clonotype was obtained from a human donor with ulcerative colitis or Crohn's disease, or a healthy co-twin of an affected twin (not recorded which). CDR3 sequence: CAISGTSGAETQYF.